This TCR beta chain is from a study of CD8 T cells in Susac syndrome. The CDR3 contains 14 residues. CDR1 and CDR2 (germline): DFQATT, SNEGSKA (reference sequence). V was cut by 1 base and J by 4 bases, with 10 bases left in between. RNA totalling about 0.45 to 1 ug underwent reverse transcription with random hexamers. TCRdb re-derived calls from the immunoSEQ multiplex PCR reads in MiXCR, one entry per CDR3 protein. The sample shows some 180,000 distinct CDR3 sequences, about 95% of them seen only once. This rearrangement joins TRBV20-1 to TRBJ2-2, with D tentatively TRBD1 or TRBD2 (5 bases each). The TCR comes from a human donor in good health. What was sequenced was CD4+ T cells from PBMCs. Here the CDR3 reads CSARVRGVTGELFF. The CDR3 DNA is TGCAGTGCTAGAGTGAGAGGGGTCACCGGGGAGCTGTTTTTT.